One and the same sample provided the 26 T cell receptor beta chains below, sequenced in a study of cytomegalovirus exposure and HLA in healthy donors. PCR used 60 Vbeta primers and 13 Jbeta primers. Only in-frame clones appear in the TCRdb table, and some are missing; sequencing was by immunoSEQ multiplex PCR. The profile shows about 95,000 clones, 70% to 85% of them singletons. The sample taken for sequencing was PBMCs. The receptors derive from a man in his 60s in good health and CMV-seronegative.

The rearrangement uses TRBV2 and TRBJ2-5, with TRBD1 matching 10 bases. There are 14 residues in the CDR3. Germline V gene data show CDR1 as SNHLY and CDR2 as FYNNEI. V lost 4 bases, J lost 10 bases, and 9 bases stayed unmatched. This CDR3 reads CASSAGTGARGQYF. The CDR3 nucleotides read TGTGCCAGCAGTGCCGGGACAGGGGCCCGGGGCCAGTACTTC.

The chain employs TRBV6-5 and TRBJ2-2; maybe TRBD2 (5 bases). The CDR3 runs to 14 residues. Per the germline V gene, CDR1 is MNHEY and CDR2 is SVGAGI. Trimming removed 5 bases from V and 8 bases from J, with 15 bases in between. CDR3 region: CASSPTRSWGELFF. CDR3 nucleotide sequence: TGTGCCAGCAGTCCAACTAGGAGTTGGGGGGAGCTGTTTTTT.

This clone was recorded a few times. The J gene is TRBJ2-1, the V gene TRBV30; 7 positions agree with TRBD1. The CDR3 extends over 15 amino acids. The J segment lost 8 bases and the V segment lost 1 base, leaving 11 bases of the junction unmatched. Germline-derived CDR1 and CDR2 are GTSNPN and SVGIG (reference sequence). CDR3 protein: CAWSGDPTGRHEQFF. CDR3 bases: TGTGCCTGGAGTGGAGATCCGACAGGGCGGCATGAGCAGTTCTTC.

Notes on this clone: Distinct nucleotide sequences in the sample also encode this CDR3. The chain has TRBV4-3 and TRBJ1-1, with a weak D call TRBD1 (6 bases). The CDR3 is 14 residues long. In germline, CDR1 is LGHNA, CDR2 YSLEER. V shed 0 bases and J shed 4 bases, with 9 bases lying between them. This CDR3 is CASSQEGRGTEAFF. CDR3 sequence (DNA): TGCGCCAGCAGCCAAGAAGGCAGGGGCACTGAAGCTTTCTTT.

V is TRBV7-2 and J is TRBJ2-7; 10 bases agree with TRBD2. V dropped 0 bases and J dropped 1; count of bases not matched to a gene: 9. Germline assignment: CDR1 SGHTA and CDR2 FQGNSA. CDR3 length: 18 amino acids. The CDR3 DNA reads TGTGCCAGCAGCTTAGCCCCTAGCGGGGGCTCCGTGTCCTACGAGCAGTACTTC. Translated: CASSLAPSGGSVSYEQYF.

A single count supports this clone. CDR3 residues: CASRTSAKTEQETQYF. CDR3 nucleotide sequence: TGTGCCAGTCGAACTAGCGCCAAGACCGAACAAGAGACCCAGTACTTC. This rearrangement joins TRBV19 to TRBJ2-5; 7 bases agree with TRBD2. This CDR3 spans 16 amino acids. Germline lookup yields CDR1 LNHDA and CDR2 SQIVND (reference sequence). Losses at the gene ends were 8 bases for V and 2 bases for J; bases not matched to a gene: 14.

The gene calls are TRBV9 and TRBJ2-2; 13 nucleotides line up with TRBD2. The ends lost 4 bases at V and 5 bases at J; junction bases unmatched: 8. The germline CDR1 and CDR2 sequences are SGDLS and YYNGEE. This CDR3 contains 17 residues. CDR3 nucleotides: TGTGCCAGCAGCAAGGGACTAGCGGGGCCCGAGACCGGGGAGCTGTTTTTT. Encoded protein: CASSKGLAGPETGELFF. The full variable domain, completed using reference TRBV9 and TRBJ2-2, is DSGVTQTPKHLITATGQRVTLRCSPRSGDLSVYWYQQSLDQGLQFLIQYYNGEERAKGNILERFSAQQFPDLHSELNLSSLELGDSALYFCASSKGLAGPETGELFFGEGSRLTVL.

This chain's CDR3 is CASSQGSRGALTEAFF. The CDR3 DNA sequence: TGCGCCAGCAGCCAAGGGAGCAGGGGGGCCCTAACTGAAGCTTTCTTT. The chain carries TRBV4-3 and TRBJ1-1, with TRBD1 matching over 7 bases. Unmatched junction bases numbered 10, after V lost 1 base and J lost 5 bases. The CDR3 is 16 amino acids. Looked up from germline, CDR1 is LGHNA and CDR2 is YSLEER.

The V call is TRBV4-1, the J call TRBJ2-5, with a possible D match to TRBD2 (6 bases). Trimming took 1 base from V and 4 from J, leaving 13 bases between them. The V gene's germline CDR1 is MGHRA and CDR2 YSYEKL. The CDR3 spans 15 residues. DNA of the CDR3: TGCGCCAGCAGCCAAGGTCAGGGAGGATCAGAGACCCAGTACTTC. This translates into CASSQGQGGSETQYF.

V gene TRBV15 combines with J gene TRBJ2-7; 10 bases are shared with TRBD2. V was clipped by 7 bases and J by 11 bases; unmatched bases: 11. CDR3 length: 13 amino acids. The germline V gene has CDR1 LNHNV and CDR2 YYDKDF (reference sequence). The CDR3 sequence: CATTTGTSARKYF. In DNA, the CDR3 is TGTGCCACCACGACCGGGACTAGCGCCCGAAAGTACTTC.

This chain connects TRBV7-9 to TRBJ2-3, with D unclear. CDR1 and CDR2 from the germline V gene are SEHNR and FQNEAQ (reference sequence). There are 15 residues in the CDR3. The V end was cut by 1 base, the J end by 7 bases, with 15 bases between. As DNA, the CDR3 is TGTGCCAGCAGCTTAGTCGATTACCCTAGGTATACGCAGTATTTT. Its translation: CASSLVDYPRYTQYF.

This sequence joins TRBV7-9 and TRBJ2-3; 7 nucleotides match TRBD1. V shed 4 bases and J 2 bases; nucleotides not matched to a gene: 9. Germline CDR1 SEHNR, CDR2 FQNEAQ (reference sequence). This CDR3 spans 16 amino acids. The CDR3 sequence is CASSSAAGGNTDTQYF. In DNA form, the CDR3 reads TGTGCCAGCAGCTCGGCGGCAGGGGGAAACACAGATACGCAGTATTTT.

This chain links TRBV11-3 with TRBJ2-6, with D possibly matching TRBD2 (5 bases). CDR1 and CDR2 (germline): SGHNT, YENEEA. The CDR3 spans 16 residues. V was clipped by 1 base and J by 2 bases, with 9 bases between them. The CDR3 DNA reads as TGTGCCAGCAGCTTAGGGCGCGGGCCTGGGGCCAACGTCCTGACTTTC. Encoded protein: CASSLGRGPGANVLTF.

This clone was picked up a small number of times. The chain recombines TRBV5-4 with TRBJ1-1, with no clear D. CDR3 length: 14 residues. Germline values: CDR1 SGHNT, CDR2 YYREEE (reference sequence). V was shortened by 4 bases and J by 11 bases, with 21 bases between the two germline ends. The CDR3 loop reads CASSPGGPAVMAFF. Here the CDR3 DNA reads TGTGCCAGCAGCCCGGGAGGGCCGGCAGTGATGGCTTTCTTT.

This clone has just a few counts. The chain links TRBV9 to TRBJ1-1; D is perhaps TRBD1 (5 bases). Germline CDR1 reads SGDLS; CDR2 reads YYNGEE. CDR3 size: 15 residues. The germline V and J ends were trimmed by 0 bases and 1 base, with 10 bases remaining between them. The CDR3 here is CASSVEGEGNTEAFF. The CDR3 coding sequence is TGTGCCAGCAGCGTAGAAGGGGAGGGGAACACTGAAGCTTTCTTT.

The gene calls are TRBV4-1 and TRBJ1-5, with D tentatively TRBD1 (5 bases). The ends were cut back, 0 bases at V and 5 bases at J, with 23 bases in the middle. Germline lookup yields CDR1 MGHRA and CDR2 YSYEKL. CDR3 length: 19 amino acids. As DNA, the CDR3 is TGCGCCAGCAGCCAAGATCCCGCTAGTGGATTTGGGACTTATCAGCCCCAGCATTTT. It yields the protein CASSQDPASGFGTYQPQHF.

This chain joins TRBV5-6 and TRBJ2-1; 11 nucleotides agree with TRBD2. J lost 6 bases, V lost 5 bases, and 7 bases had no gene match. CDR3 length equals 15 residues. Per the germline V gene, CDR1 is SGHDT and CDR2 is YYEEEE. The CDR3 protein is CASSYRTSGSNEQFF. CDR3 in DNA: TGTGCCAGCAGTTACCGGACTAGCGGGTCCAATGAGCAGTTCTTC.

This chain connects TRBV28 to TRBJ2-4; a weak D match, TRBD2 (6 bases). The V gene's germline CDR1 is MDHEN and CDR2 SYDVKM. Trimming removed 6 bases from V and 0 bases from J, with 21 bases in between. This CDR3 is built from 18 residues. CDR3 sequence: CASSSLGTQSLAKNIQYF. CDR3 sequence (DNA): TGTGCCAGCAGCTCACTGGGGACTCAATCTCTAGCCAAAAACATTCAGTACTTC.

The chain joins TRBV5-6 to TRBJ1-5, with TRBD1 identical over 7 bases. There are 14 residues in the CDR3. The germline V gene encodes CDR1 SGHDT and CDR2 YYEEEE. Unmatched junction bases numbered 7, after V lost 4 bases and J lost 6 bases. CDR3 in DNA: TGTGCCAGCAGCCGGACAGGCTTCAGTCAGCCCCAGCATTTT. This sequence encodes CASSRTGFSQPQHF.

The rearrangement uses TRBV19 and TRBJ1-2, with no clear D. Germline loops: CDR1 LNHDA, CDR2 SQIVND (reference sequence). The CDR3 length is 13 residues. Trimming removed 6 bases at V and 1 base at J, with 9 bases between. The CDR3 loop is CASRSSLNYGYTF. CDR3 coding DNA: TGTGCCAGTAGGAGCTCCCTTAACTATGGCTACACCTTC.

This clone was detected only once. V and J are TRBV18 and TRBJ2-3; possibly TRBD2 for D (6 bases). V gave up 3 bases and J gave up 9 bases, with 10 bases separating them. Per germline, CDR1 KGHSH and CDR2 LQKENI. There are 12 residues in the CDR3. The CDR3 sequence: CASSPWEETQYF. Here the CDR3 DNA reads TGTGCCAGCTCACCCTGGGAGGAAACGCAGTATTTT.

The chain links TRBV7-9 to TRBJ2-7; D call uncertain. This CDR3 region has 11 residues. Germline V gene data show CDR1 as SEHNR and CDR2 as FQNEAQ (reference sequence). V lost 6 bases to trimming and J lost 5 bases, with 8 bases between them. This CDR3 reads CASSSLDEQYF. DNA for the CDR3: TGTGCCAGCAGTAGTCTGGACGAGCAGTACTTC.

Here the CDR3 DNA reads TGTGCCAGCAGCGTAGGCAGCTACAATGAGCAGTTCTTC. Residues: CASSVGSYNEQFF. The chain links TRBV9 to TRBJ2-1, with unresolved D. This CDR3 region has 13 residues. In germline, CDR1 is SGDLS, CDR2 YYNGEE. V dropped 0 bases and J dropped 3 bases, with 4 bases sitting between them.

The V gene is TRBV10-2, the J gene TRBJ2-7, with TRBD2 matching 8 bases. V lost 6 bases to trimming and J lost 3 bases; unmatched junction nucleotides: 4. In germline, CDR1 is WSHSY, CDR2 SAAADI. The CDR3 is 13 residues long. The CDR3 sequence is CASRSGSVYEQYF. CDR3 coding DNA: TGCGCCAGCAGAAGCGGGAGCGTCTACGAGCAGTACTTC.

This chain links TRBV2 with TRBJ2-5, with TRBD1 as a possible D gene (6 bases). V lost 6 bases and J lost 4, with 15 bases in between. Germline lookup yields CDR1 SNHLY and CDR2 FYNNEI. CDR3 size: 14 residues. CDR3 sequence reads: CASSLQGWGETQYF. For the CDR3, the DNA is TGTGCCAGCAGCCTACAGGGTTGGGGAGAGACCCAGTACTTC.

The CDR3 loop is CASSLFETNTGELFF. The DNA for the CDR3 is TGTGCCAGCAGCTTATTTGAGACGAACACCGGGGAGCTGTTTTTT. The chain uses TRBV11-2 and TRBJ2-2; D is unresolved. This CDR3 has 15 amino acids. CDR1 and CDR2 from the germline V gene are SGHAT and FQNNGV. Trimming pared 2 bases from V and 0 bases from J, leaving 7 bases between.